Following are 23 T cell receptor beta chains from one sample sequenced in a study of cytomegalovirus exposure and HLA in healthy donors. A multiplex PCR was run with 60 Vbeta primers and 13 Jbeta primers. Data came from immunoSEQ multiplex PCR; TCRdb stores just in-frame clones and leaves some out. Of about 190,000 clones detected, approximately 80% appear once; the ten largest clones hold 1.1%. The sequenced material came from PBMCs. These receptors were taken from a woman aged 40 to 55 in good health and CMV-seronegative.

This clone was observed a handful of times. The chain has TRBV7-2 and TRBJ2-3; a weak D match, TRBD2 (5 bases). The CDR3 extends over 16 amino acids. V was pared by 2 bases and J by 3 bases, with 15 bases between. CDR1 is SGHTA, CDR2 FQGNSA, per germline. The CDR3 loop is CASSLRYKRLTDTQYF. The CDR3 DNA reads TGTGCCAGCAGCTTAAGGTATAAGCGGCTTACAGATACGCAGTATTTT.

This clone showed up just once. V usage is TRBV6-5 and J usage is TRBJ2-5; 7 nucleotides match TRBD1. V lost 6 bases to trimming and J lost 4 bases; unmatched junction nucleotides: 11. CDR3 length: 15 amino acids. Germline CDR1 MNHEY, CDR2 SVGAGI. As DNA, the CDR3 is TGTGCCAGCAGAAGCCTGACAGGGCTTGGAGAGACCCAGTACTTC. Translated: CASRSLTGLGETQYF.

The chain combines TRBV9 with TRBJ1-3; no clear D gene. The CDR3 extends over 14 amino acids. Germline V gives CDR1 SGDLS, CDR2 YYNGEE. Trimming removed 4 bases from V and 0 bases from J, with 8 bases in between. The CDR3 reads CASSRQTSGNTIYF. The CDR3, as DNA: TGTGCCAGCAGCCGACAAACCTCTGGAAACACCATATATTTT.

V gene TRBV6-5 combines with J gene TRBJ2-1, with 12 bases that match TRBD2. In germline, CDR1 is MNHEY, CDR2 SVGAGI. The CDR3 is 15 residues long. The V segment lost 7 bases and the J segment 0 bases; nucleotides outside the gene matches: 1. In DNA form, the CDR3 reads TGTGCCAGCACGACTAGCGGGAGCTCCTACAATGAGCAGTTCTTC. This sequence encodes CASTTSGSSYNEQFF.

The chain is built from TRBV21-1 and TRBJ1-2. TRBV21-1 is deemed a pseudogene. The CDR3 is 13 residues long. The CDR3 sequence: CAWNPGLSYGYTF. CDR3 in DNA: TGTGCCTGGAACCCGGGACTGAGCTATGGCTACACCTTC.

The rearrangement uses TRBV10-3 and TRBJ2-7; a possible D gene is TRBD1 (6 bases). This CDR3 is built from 14 residues. CDR1 ENHRY and CDR2 SYGVKD come from the germline V gene. V was cut by 3 bases and J by 4 bases, with 13 bases left in between. The CDR3 DNA is TGTGCCATCAGTGAAACAGGGTTATGGTACGAGCAGTACTTC. Its protein product is CAISETGLWYEQYF.

This clone was counted once. This chain joins TRBV10-3 and TRBJ1-1; TRBD1 is a possible D gene (6 bases). The CDR3 is made up of 16 amino acids. V was pared by 6 bases and J by 3 bases, with 20 bases between. From germline, CDR1 is ENHRY and CDR2 SYGVKD. The CDR3 coding sequence is TGTGCCATCAGCCAGTACAGGGAGGGGGGGGACACTGAAGCTTTCTTT. Translation gives CAISQYREGGDTEAFF.

This clone turned up a few times. The chain uses TRBV5-6 and TRBJ1-5; no definite D call. Trimming stripped 2 bases from V and 5 bases from J, with 8 bases between. Looked up from germline, CDR1 is SGHDT and CDR2 is YYEEEE. There are 13 residues in the CDR3. The chain's CDR3 is CASSFFRDQPQHF. CDR3 in DNA: TGTGCCAGCAGCTTTTTCCGTGATCAGCCCCAGCATTTT.

The V gene is TRBV12-1, the J gene TRBJ2-1; the table's D call, TRBD2, has no DNA check behind it. TRBV12-1 is reported as a pseudogene. The CDR3 is made up of 16 amino acids. CDR3: CASSFAVDSNQHEQFF. CDR3 DNA: TGTGCCAGCAGCTTTGCGGTGGATAGCAACCAACATGAGCAGTTCTTC.

The chain joins TRBV27 to TRBJ2-3; 9 positions match TRBD2. CDR3 length: 18 amino acids. V shed 6 bases, J shed 2 bases, and the junction held 15 bases outside the gene matches. In germline, CDR1 is MNHEY, CDR2 SMNVEV (reference sequence). This chain's CDR3 is CASSRRIGASGNTDTQYF. CDR3 bases: TGTGCCAGCAGCCGACGGATAGGGGCTAGCGGGAACACAGATACGCAGTATTTT.

In DNA form, the CDR3 reads TGTGCCAGCAGCAAGACTAGCGGGAGTGGGGAGACCCAGTACTTC. Amino acids: CASSKTSGSGETQYF. The chain employs TRBV6-1 and TRBJ2-5; 12 bases match TRBD2. The CDR3 contains 15 residues. Germline CDR1 and CDR2: MNHNS and SASEGT. V shed 6 bases, J shed 5 bases, and the junction held 7 bases outside the gene matches.

The J gene is TRBJ1-2, the V gene TRBV19; no definite D call. V lost 1 base to trimming and J lost 2 bases, with 5 bases between them. CDR3 length equals 13 residues. Germline CDR1 LNHDA, CDR2 SQIVND (reference sequence). This CDR3 is CASSIARNYGYTF. The CDR3 DNA reads TGTGCCAGTAGTATAGCGAGAAACTATGGCTACACCTTC. The full variable domain, its missing parts supplied by reference TRBV19 and TRBJ1-2, is DGGITQSPKYLFRKEGQNVTLSCEQNLNHDAMYWYRQDPGQGLRLIYYSQIVNDFQKGDIAEGYSVSREKKESFPLTVTSAQKNPTAFYLCASSIARNYGYTFGSGTRLTVV.

The chain links TRBV5-4 to TRBJ1-1, with D hard to call. This CDR3 has 15 amino acids. V lost 1 base and J 2 bases, leaving 12 bases between the germline ends. Germline V CDR1 and CDR2: SGHNT, YYREEE (reference sequence). The CDR3 sequence: CASSLRLNRNTEAFF. The CDR3 nucleotides are TGTGCCAGCAGCTTGAGACTAAATCGAAACACTGAAGCTTTCTTT.

The chain uses TRBV10-3 and TRBJ2-1; TRBD2 agrees at 7 bases. V trimming: 3 bases; J trimming: 6 bases; junction bases outside the gene matches: 11. The CDR3 covers 16 residues. The V gene's germline CDR1 is ENHRY and CDR2 SYGVKD. DNA of the CDR3: TGTGCCATCAGTGATAGGGAGGGAGCTGGGTCCAATGAGCAGTTCTTC. It yields the protein CAISDREGAGSNEQFF.

This sequence joins TRBV19 and TRBJ1-1; D gene uncertain. Trimming removed 7 bases at V and 6 bases at J, with 15 bases between. Germline assignment: CDR1 LNHDA and CDR2 SQIVND (reference sequence). The CDR3 is 13 amino acids. Written as DNA, the CDR3 is TGTGCCAGTACCCCCCGGCCAGAGGCTGAAGCTTTCTTT. Encoded protein: CASTPRPEAEAFF.

The chain is built from TRBV5-1 and TRBJ2-1; no firm D call. The V end lost 0 bases, the J end lost 3 bases, and 7 bases lay between the germline ends. The CDR3 spans 14 residues. The germline CDR1 and CDR2 sequences are SGHRS and YFSETQ. The CDR3 coding sequence is TGCGCCAGCAGCTTGGGAAGCCTCTACAATGAGCAGTTCTTC. Translated, it gives CASSLGSLYNEQFF.

This clone turned up a few times. This sequence joins TRBV5-1 and TRBJ1-1; 11 nucleotides agree with TRBD1. Looked up from germline, CDR1 is SGHRS and CDR2 is YFSETQ. This CDR3 spans 15 amino acids. With 9 bases clipped from V and 3 bases from J, the junction kept 10 bases outside the gene matches. CDR3: CATTSGQGAYTEAFF. In DNA form, the CDR3 reads TGCGCCACTACTTCCGGACAGGGGGCTTACACTGAAGCTTTCTTT.

To note about this clone: Different DNA sequences within this sample yield the same CDR3. The chain is built from TRBV4-1 and TRBJ2-1; D gene ambiguous. The CDR3 contains 13 residues. CDR1 and CDR2 from the germline V gene are MGHRA and YSYEKL. The V end lost 4 bases, the J end lost 8 bases, and 12 bases lay between the germline ends. CDR3 in DNA: TGCGCCAGCAGCCCCCCAGGCCGCGATGAGCAGTTCTTC. Its protein is CASSPPGRDEQFF.

The chain links TRBV19 to TRBJ1-2; tentative D call: TRBD1 (6 bases). The V and J ends lost 7 bases and 1 base respectively, with 22 bases between them. The CDR3 has 17 amino acids. The germline gives CDR1 LNHDA, CDR2 SQIVND (reference sequence). The CDR3 region is CASNMGPGATLNYGYTF. CDR3 nucleotides: TGTGCCAGTAATATGGGTCCAGGGGCCACCCTTAACTATGGCTACACCTTC.

The rearrangement joins TRBV30 to TRBJ2-7; a weak D match, TRBD2 (6 bases). CDR3 size: 12 residues. CDR1 is GTSNPN and CDR2 is SVGIG in the germline V gene (reference sequence). V lost 6 bases and J lost 3, with 12 bases in between. The CDR3 DNA reads as TGTGCCTGCGCGGGCGGGGACTACGAGCAGTACTTC. Translation: CACAGGDYEQYF.

The gene calls are TRBV4-3 and TRBJ1-1; possibly TRBD1 for D (6 bases). Germline loops: CDR1 LGHNA, CDR2 YSLEER. The CDR3 contains 14 residues. V was shortened by 4 bases and J by 5 bases, with 14 bases between the two germline ends. The CDR3 loop reads CASSPQGPGTEAFF. In DNA, the CDR3 is TGCGCCAGCAGCCCACAGGGCCCGGGGACTGAAGCTTTCTTT.

This clone turned up a few times. The V gene is TRBV10-3, the J gene TRBJ2-5; D may be TRBD1 (5 bases). V lost 0 bases, J lost 6 bases, and 11 bases lay in between. CDR1 ENHRY and CDR2 SYGVKD come from the germline V gene. This CDR3 has 14 amino acids. CDR3 residues: CAISESAGKKTQYF. CDR3 sequence (DNA): TGTGCCATCAGTGAGTCCGCAGGGAAAAAGACCCAGTACTTC.

This sequence joins TRBV5-1 and TRBJ2-1; TRBD2 matches at 9 bases. The CDR3 spans 13 residues. Trimming took 3 bases from V and 10 from J; bases not matched to a gene: 5. Germline CDR1 and CDR2: SGHRS and YFSETQ. Here the CDR3 DNA reads TGCGCCAGCAGCTACGGGACTAGCAGCGAGCAGTTCTTC. As protein: CASSYGTSSEQFF. Drawing the rest from reference TRBV5-1 and TRBJ2-1, the complete variable domain is KAGVTQTPRYLIKTRGQQVTLSCSPISGHRSVSWYQQTPGQGLQFLFEYFSETQRNKGNFPGRFSGRQFSNSRSEMNVSTLELGDSALYLCASSYGTSSEQFFGPGTRLTVL.